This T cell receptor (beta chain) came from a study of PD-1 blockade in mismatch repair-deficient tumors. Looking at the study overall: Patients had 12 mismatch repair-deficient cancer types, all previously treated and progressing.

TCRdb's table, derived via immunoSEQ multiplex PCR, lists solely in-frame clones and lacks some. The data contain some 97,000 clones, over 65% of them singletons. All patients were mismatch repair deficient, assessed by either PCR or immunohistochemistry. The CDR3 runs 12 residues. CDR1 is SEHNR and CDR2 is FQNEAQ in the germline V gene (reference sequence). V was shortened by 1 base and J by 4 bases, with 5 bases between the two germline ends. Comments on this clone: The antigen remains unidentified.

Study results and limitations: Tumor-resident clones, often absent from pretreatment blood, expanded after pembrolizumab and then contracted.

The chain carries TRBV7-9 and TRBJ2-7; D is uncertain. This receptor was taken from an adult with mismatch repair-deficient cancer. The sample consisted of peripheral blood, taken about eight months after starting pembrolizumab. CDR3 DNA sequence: TGTGCCAGCAGCTTAGGAGTGTACGAGCAGTACTTC. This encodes CASSLGVYEQYF.